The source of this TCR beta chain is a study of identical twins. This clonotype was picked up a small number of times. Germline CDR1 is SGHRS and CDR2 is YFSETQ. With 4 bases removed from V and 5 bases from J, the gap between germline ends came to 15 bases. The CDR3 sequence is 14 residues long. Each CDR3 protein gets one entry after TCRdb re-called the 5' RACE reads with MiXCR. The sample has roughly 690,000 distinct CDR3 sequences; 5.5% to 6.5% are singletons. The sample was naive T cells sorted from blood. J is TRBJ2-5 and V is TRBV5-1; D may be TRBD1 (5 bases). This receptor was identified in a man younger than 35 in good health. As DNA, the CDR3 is TGCGCCAGCAGCCTACCTAGTAGGGGTGAGACCCAGTACTTC. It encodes CASSLPSRGETQYF.